These 11 T cell receptor beta chains were all obtained from the same sample, sequenced in a study of cytomegalovirus exposure and HLA in healthy donors. Assay: immunoSEQ multiplex PCR; the TCRdb copy retains only in-frame clones and omits some. The table shows about 110,000 clones, with roughly 86% occurring only once. Sequenced: PBMCs. These receptors were taken from a woman under 30 in good health and CMV-seronegative.

The V and J genes are TRBV5-4 and TRBJ2-2, with 7 bases identical to TRBD1. The CDR3 loop spans 14 amino acids. V lost 4 bases to trimming and J lost 13 bases; unmatched junction nucleotides: 13. Germline V CDR1 and CDR2: SGHNT, YYREEE (reference sequence). CDR3 sequence reads: CASSDRQGRDGLFF. Here the CDR3 DNA reads TGTGCCAGCAGCGATAGACAGGGTCGGGACGGGCTGTTTTTT.

This chain links TRBV2 with TRBJ2-1; 10 nucleotides align to TRBD2. J was trimmed by 3 bases and V by 3 bases; bases with no gene match: 2. CDR3 length equals 15 residues. Germline V gives CDR1 SNHLY, CDR2 FYNNEI. CDR3 residues: CASSEERGGYNEQFF. The CDR3 nucleotides read TGTGCCAGCAGTGAGGAGCGGGGGGGCTACAATGAGCAGTTCTTC.

V usage is TRBV7-2 and J usage is TRBJ2-4, with D possibly matching TRBD1 (8 bases). The V and J ends lost 3 bases and 7 bases respectively, with 16 bases between them. This CDR3 comprises 15 residues. Germline V gives CDR1 SGHTA, CDR2 FQGNSA. The CDR3 is CASSFSLQGGNIQYF. The CDR3 DNA follows: TGTGCCAGCAGCTTCAGCCTACAGGGGGGGAACATTCAGTACTTC.

The chain combines TRBV6-4 with TRBJ2-1; 10 positions agree with TRBD2. The CDR3 has 18 amino acids. Germline CDR1 reads MRHNA; CDR2 reads SNTAGT. Unmatched junction bases numbered 12, after V lost 0 bases and J lost 7 bases. CDR3 nucleotide sequence: TGTGCCAGCAGTGACTCTGGGTCAAGCGGGGGGGTTGGGAATGAGCAGTTCTTC. This encodes CASSDSGSSGGVGNEQFF.

V and J are TRBV28 and TRBJ2-5, with 9 bases lining up with TRBD2. Germline lookup yields CDR1 MDHEN and CDR2 SYDVKM. The CDR3 runs 13 residues. V shed 9 bases, J shed 6 bases, and the junction held 8 bases outside the gene matches. CDR3 loop: CASGTSPQKTQYF. CDR3 nucleotide sequence: TGTGCCAGTGGGACTAGCCCCCAGAAGACCCAGTACTTC.

The chain combines TRBV19 with TRBJ1-4; D remains ambiguous. Germline V gene lookup returns CDR1 LNHDA and CDR2 SQIVND (reference sequence). The CDR3 consists of 14 residues. V lost 5 bases to trimming and J lost 4 bases, with 11 bases between them. Written as DNA, the CDR3 is TGTGCCAGTAGTCTACCCGCTTATAATGAAAAACTGTTTTTT. This translates into CASSLPAYNEKLFF.

The chain recombines TRBV30 with TRBJ2-6, with TRBD1 as a possible D gene (5 bases). Germline CDR1 reads GTSNPN; CDR2 reads SVGIG (reference sequence). CDR3 length equals 17 residues. The V end lost 3 bases, the J end lost 3 bases, and 18 bases lay between the germline ends. The CDR3 reads CAWRRTSGNRGANVLTF. As DNA, the CDR3 is TGTGCCTGGAGGCGAACCTCAGGGAATCGTGGGGCCAACGTCCTGACTTTC.

This chain joins TRBV28 and TRBJ2-3, with D tentatively TRBD2 (5 bases). In germline, CDR1 is MDHEN, CDR2 SYDVKM. V gave up 4 bases and J gave up 1 base, with 12 bases separating them. The CDR3 runs to 15 residues. CDR3 in amino acids: CASSSERRRTDTQYF. CDR3 DNA sequence: TGTGCCAGCAGTTCTGAGCGGCGACGCACAGATACGCAGTATTTT.

V gene TRBV5-4 combines with J gene TRBJ2-2; D gene uncertain. Trimming pared 3 bases from V and 4 bases from J, leaving 13 bases between. This CDR3 comprises 15 residues. The germline CDR1 and CDR2 sequences are SGHNT and YYREEE (reference sequence). The CDR3 region is CASSSGLSVTGELFF. For the CDR3, the DNA is TGTGCCAGCAGCTCGGGTTTATCGGTCACCGGGGAGCTGTTTTTT.

The chain joins TRBV11-2 to TRBJ1-3; no firm D call. V was trimmed by 5 bases and J by 10 bases, leaving 9 bases between them. Germline lookup yields CDR1 SGHAT and CDR2 FQNNGV. The CDR3 is 11 amino acids. This chain's CDR3 is CASSPTETIYF. DNA for the CDR3: TGTGCCAGCAGCCCTACCGAAACCATATATTTT.

V gene TRBV11-2 combines with J gene TRBJ2-1, with D possibly being TRBD2 (5 bases). This CDR3 contains 14 residues. Germline CDR1 reads SGHAT; CDR2 reads FQNNGV. The germline V and J ends were trimmed by 8 bases and 5 bases, with 16 bases remaining between them. In nucleotides, the CDR3 is TGTGCCAGCCGGTGGATGGTCGGGGACAATGAGCAGTTCTTC. The encoded protein is CASRWMVGDNEQFF.